This T cell receptor (beta chain) is from a study of early T cells in non-severe SARS-CoV-2 infection (dated by TCRdb to the early 2020s). About the investigation overall: Bulk RNA from unsorted whole blood was used for TCR sequencing, so alpha and beta chains could not be paired.

For this clonotype: Its antigen is currently not known. No much larger clone is present one base from it, and per-base qualities are unavailable.

This was a case-control study nested in a cohort of healthcare workers in London, UK, who had nasopharyngeal swab PCR tests and blood samples taken every week. Healthcare workers were recruited between 23 and 31 March 2020, during the week of the UK lockdown, and were followed weekly for up to roughly 15 weeks. A distance of 9 bases separates the germline ends of V and J, which lose 2 bases and 5 bases respectively. Taken from the germline V gene (reference sequence), the CDR1 and CDR2 loops are DFQATT and SNEGSKA. From the cysteine through the phenylalanine, the CDR3 covers 12 amino acids. The retained sequence is limited to the CDR3, 36 bases, with the frame set at the first base. Library preparation was by 5' RACE. Sequencing instrument: NextSeq 500. In the TCR library protocol, unique molecular identifiers were attached to individual cDNA molecules to correct for PCR bias and sequencing error. Both TCR alpha and beta chains were sequenced, and tight co-correlation was observed between alpha and beta sequence abundances in each sample. The authors' analysis ran thus. Decombinator V4 was used to annotate the V gene, J gene and CDR3 of the TCR sequences. Expanded TCRs were defined as changing significantly between any two time points under a Poisson model with p below 0.0001. Abundances of TCRs were expressed as counts per million after normalisation to the total number of TCRs sequenced in each sample. TRAV1-2 paired with TRAJ12, TRAJ20 or TRAJ33 defined MAIT TCRs, while TRAV10 paired with TRAJ18 defined iNKT TCRs. A search of VDJdb, accessed on 1 November 2021, was run for TCRs annotated to CMV, EBV and SARS-CoV-2, with TCRs annotated for multiple antigens excluded. TCRdb reworked the public reads: Q25 trimming with fastp, MiXCR clone assembly, productive beta chains retained. Identical CDR3 proteins give one entry, which carries the most common genes and DNA. For this entry, the V and J calls and clone size follow TCRdb and not the study's own pipeline. This sample lists 75,000 to 95,000 distinct CDR3 sequences; around 16% were detected once. 4.5% to 6.5% of the sample rests with the top ten.

What the research found in general, with its limitations: VDJdb matching was skewed toward anti-spike CD8 responses, so virus-specific expansions were likely underestimated and private and CD4 specificities were missed.

The specimen comprised whole blood, sampled at baseline. The sequence was obtained from an adult who was a healthcare worker with PCR-confirmed SARS-CoV-2 infection or an uninfected control (not recorded which). This chain joins TRBV20-1 to TRBJ1-1, with the D gene call left open. This receptor has the CDR3 CSARPRMTEAFF. The nucleotides read TGCAGTGCTAGACCGAGAATGACTGAAGCTTTCTTT.